The sequence of this TCR beta chain was determined in a study of T cells in Graves' hyperthyroidism and ophthalmopathy. CDR3 length: 16 amino acids. V lost 4 bases to trimming and J lost 2 bases; unmatched junction nucleotides: 11. Looked up from germline, CDR1 is DFQATT and CDR2 is SNEGSKA (reference sequence). TCR beta CDR3 region amplification was performed from RNA transcripts. HTBI primers were employed in a first-round RT-PCR of the TCR CDR3. TCRdb reprocessed the multiplex PCR reads via MiXCR and lists one record per CDR3 protein. The table has more than 650,000 distinct CDR3 sequences, 12% to 15% seen once. An absence of ophthalmopathy progression within 18 months meant stable Graves' hyperthyroidism. Any patient presenting with uncontrolled infection, other autoimmune disease, pregnancy or lactation was left out.

This receptor was obtained from a woman under 30 with Graves' hyperthyroidism. Sequenced sample: blood. The V and J genes are TRBV20-1 and TRBJ2-1; TRBD2 aligns across 7 bases. The CDR3 reads CSAILHGGSPYNEQFF. CDR3 in DNA: TGCAGTGCTATCCTCCACGGGGGGAGCCCCTACAATGAGCAGTTCTTC.